Following are 7 T cell receptor beta chains from one sample sequenced in a study of T-cell reconstitution after alpha-beta-depleted transplantation in children. The library targeted TCRbeta and was prepared with unique molecular identifiers. TCRdb re-derived calls from the PCR reads in MiXCR, one entry per CDR3 protein. Of about a million distinct CDR3 sequences in the sample, about 26% were seen once. The material sequenced was PBMCs, mostly from graft donor cells, taken 360 days after TCRalphabeta/CD19-depleted stem cell transplant. Source of these receptors: a boy younger than two who had a stem cell transplant for SCID, so the T cells may come from the graft donor.

The chain combines TRBV2 with TRBJ1-1; a weak D match, TRBD1 (6 bases). CDR3 length: 15 amino acids. The V gene's germline CDR1 is SNHLY and CDR2 FYNNEI. The germline V and J ends were trimmed by 0 bases and 5 bases, with 13 bases remaining between them. CDR3 DNA: TGTGCCAGCAGTGAAGCGGGCAGGGGAGGGACTGAAGCTTTCTTT. Residues: CASSEAGRGGTEAFF.

V is TRBV19 and J is TRBJ2-3; tentatively, D is TRBD1 (5 bases). CDR3 length equals 14 residues. Germline-derived CDR1 and CDR2 are LNHDA and SQIVND (reference sequence). V was pared by 5 bases and J by 6 bases, with 15 bases between. CDR3 coding DNA: TGTGCCAGTAGTTCACAGGCCCAGACGGATACGCAGTATTTT. This codes for CASSSQAQTDTQYF.

The chain links TRBV20-1 to TRBJ2-1; tentatively, D is TRBD1 (6 bases). V was cut by 3 bases and J by 7 bases, with 13 bases left in between. The germline V gene has CDR1 DFQATT and CDR2 SNEGSKA (reference sequence). The CDR3 runs 13 residues. In DNA form, the CDR3 reads TGCAGTGCTAGTAAGGGACATCTGAATGAGCAGTTCTTC. Protein sequence: CSASKGHLNEQFF.

Concerning this clonotype: A junction end diverges from the germline sequence, so it may reflect a read error. The V call is TRBV5-1, the J call TRBJ1-3; D call uncertain. The length of the CDR3 is 16 residues. Per germline, CDR1 SGHRS and CDR2 YFSETQ. The CDR3 protein is CASSEIDPGSGNTLYF. The CDR3 DNA follows: TGCGCCAGCAGCGAGATAGACCCGGGCTCTGGAAACACCTTATATTTT.

In this sample, this clonotype turned up a few times. The J gene is TRBJ2-3, the V gene TRBV12-3 or TRBV12-4; 8 bases agree with TRBD2. The CDR3 is 14 residues long. V lost 4 bases to trimming and J lost 5 bases; unmatched junction nucleotides: 5. This CDR3 reads CASSSGGRGDTQYF. The CDR3 bases are TGTGCCAGCAGTTCGGGGGGGCGGGGAGATACGCAGTATTTT.

As DNA, the CDR3 is TGTGCCAGTAGTATTCTCCCAGCGGACACCGGGGAGCTGTTTTTT. Translating it yields CASSILPADTGELFF. V and J are TRBV19 and TRBJ2-2, with a possible D match to TRBD2 (5 bases). This CDR3 has 15 amino acids. V lost 3 bases, J lost 3 bases, and 11 bases lay in between. Germline CDR1 and CDR2: LNHDA and SQIVND (reference sequence).

The chain links TRBV12-3 or TRBV12-4 to TRBJ1-5; 7 nucleotides line up with TRBD1. The V and J ends lost 6 bases and 0 bases, in that order; junction bases with no gene match: 5. The CDR3 runs 15 residues. The DNA of the CDR3 is TGTGCCAGCAGGCCAGGACAGGTTAGCAATCAGCCCCAGCATTTT. Translation: CASRPGQVSNQPQHF.